Here is one TCR beta chain with its context. Its matching antigen is unknown. Assay used: immunoSEQ multiplex PCR; TCRdb lists only in-frame clones, some missing. The table includes 30,000 to 45,000 clones, 90% to 95% detected once. J gave up 2 bases and V 0 bases, and 2 bases lay outside the gene matches. The CDR3 spans 15 residues. CDR1 and CDR2 from the germline V gene are LGHNA and YSLEER. The source of the sample is a study of T cells in tuberculosis. Study-wide results and limits: Samples were chosen by availability of cryopreserved specimens. Active tuberculosis TCR-alpha repertoires lay closer to GMM-specific TCRs than IGRA-negative controls, suggesting clonal expansion.

Latent tuberculosis screening used tuberculin skin test and IGRA at entry. The sequencing sample was made of PBMCs. The rearrangement joins TRBV4-3 to TRBJ2-5, with 8 bases lining up with TRBD1. This receptor was taken from a donor aged 10 to 29 with latent tuberculosis or without tuberculosis infection. Some clones in this sample may be carry-over from other donors' samples. CDR3 sequence (DNA): TGCGCCAGCAGCCAAGATGGGACAGGACAAGAGACCCAGTACTTC. It translates to CASSQDGTGQETQYF.